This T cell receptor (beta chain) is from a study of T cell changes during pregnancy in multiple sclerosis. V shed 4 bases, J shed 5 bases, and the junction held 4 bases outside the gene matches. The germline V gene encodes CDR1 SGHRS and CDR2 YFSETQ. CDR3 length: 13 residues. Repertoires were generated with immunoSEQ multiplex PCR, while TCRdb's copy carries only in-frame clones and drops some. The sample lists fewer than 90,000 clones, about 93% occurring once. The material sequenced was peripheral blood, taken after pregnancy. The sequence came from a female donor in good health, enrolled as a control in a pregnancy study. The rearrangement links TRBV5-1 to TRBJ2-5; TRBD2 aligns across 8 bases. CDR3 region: CASSGTSLETQYF. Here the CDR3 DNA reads TGCGCCAGCAGCGGGACTAGTTTGGAGACCCAGTACTTC.